Below, 14 T cell receptor beta chains from the same sample are listed, as sequenced in a study of T cells in Graves' hyperthyroidism and ophthalmopathy. The TCR beta CDR3 regions underwent amplification using RNA transcripts as the source. First-round RT-PCR of the TCR CDR3 relied on the HTBI primer set. TCRdb reprocessed the multiplex PCR reads with MiXCR, giving one entry per CDR3 protein. The sample shows approximately 480,000 distinct CDR3 sequences, about a fifth of them seen only once. Sequences were obtained from blood. These TCRs come from a man aged 18 to 30 with Graves' hyperthyroidism.

A few counts support this clonotype. The chain couples TRBV5-1 to TRBJ2-4, with D uncertain. Trimming pared 7 bases from V and 8 bases from J, leaving 1 base between. In germline, CDR1 is SGHRS, CDR2 YFSETQ. This CDR3 spans 8 amino acids. Written as DNA, the CDR3 is TGCGCCAGCCACATTCAGTACTTC. It encodes CASHIQYF. Variable domain in full (rest from reference TRBV5-1 and TRBJ2-4): KAGVTQTPRYLIKTRGQQVTLSCSPISGHRSVSWYQQTPGQGLQFLFEYFSETQRNKGNFPGRFSGRQFSNSRSEMNVSTLELGDSALYLCASHIQYFGAGTRLSVL.

The CDR3 loop reads CASSPPGFNEQYF. In nucleotides, the CDR3 is TGTGCCAGCAGCCCTCCGGGCTTCAACGAGCAGTACTTC. This chain connects TRBV2 to TRBJ2-7, with D hard to call. The CDR3 sequence is 13 residues long. In germline, CDR1 is SNHLY, CDR2 FYNNEI. V was cut by 6 bases and J by 5 bases, with 14 bases left in between. Supplemented by reference TRBV2 and TRBJ2-7, the full variable domain reads EPEVTQTPSHQVTQMGQEVILRCVPISNHLYFYWYRQILGQKVEFLVSFYNNEISEKSEIFDDQFSVERPDGSNFTLKIRSTKLEDSAMYFCASSPPGFNEQYFGPGTRLTVT.

This clonotype was counted many times. This rearrangement joins TRBV7-9 to TRBJ1-1; D perhaps matches TRBD1 (5 bases). With 0 bases removed from V and 5 bases from J, the gap between germline ends came to 13 bases. The CDR3 consists of 15 residues. CDR1 and CDR2 (germline): SEHNR, FQNEAQ (reference sequence). In DNA form, the CDR3 reads TGTGCCAGCAGCTTAGCCCCAGGGAGGAGGACTGAAGCTTTCTTT. It yields the protein CASSLAPGRRTEAFF.

This chain connects TRBV28 to TRBJ2-7; 9 nucleotides agree with TRBD2. The CDR3 runs to 14 residues. Germline V gives CDR1 MDHEN, CDR2 SYDVKM. V lost 6 bases, J lost 2 bases, and 5 bases stayed unmatched. CDR3 protein: CASRLAGGPYEQYF. DNA of the CDR3: TGTGCCAGCAGACTCGCGGGGGGGCCCTACGAGCAGTACTTC.

This clonotype was counted ten times or more. The chain carries TRBV12-3 or TRBV12-4 and TRBJ2-2; 7 nucleotides match TRBD2. This CDR3 region has 18 residues. V shed 8 bases, J shed 0 bases, and the junction held 15 bases outside the gene matches. CDR3 protein: CASGRLWGLPSNTGELFF. DNA of the CDR3: TGTGCCAGCGGTCGATTATGGGGACTACCCTCGAACACCGGGGAGCTGTTTTTT.

CDR3 residues: CASSEAGSARMLNTIYF. In nucleotides, the CDR3 is TGTGCCAGCAGTGAAGCGGGCTCTGCACGGATGTTAAACACCATATATTTT. The J gene is TRBJ1-3, the V gene TRBV2; D is undetermined. Germline V CDR1 and CDR2: SNHLY, FYNNEI. This CDR3 contains 17 residues. V shed 0 bases and J shed 6 bases, with 18 bases lying between them.

In this sample, this clonotype turned up many times. J is TRBJ2-7 and V is TRBV7-2; D not resolved. Germline V CDR1 and CDR2: SGHTA, FQGNSA. V lost 4 bases and J 4 bases, leaving 8 bases between the germline ends. The CDR3 spans 12 residues. CDR3 DNA sequence: TGTGCCAGCAGCTACCTGGGGTACGAGCAGTACTTC. Amino acid sequence: CASSYLGYEQYF.

This rearrangement joins TRBV28 to TRBJ1-1; 9 bases match TRBD1. The CDR3 totals 18 residues. The germline V gene encodes CDR1 MDHEN and CDR2 SYDVKM. V lost 6 bases to trimming and J lost 0 bases; unmatched junction nucleotides: 14. In nucleotides, the CDR3 is TGTGCCAGCAGCCCCGACAGGGGGGGACACAGGATGAACACTGAAGCTTTCTTT. It yields the protein CASSPDRGGHRMNTEAFF.

Ten or more counts support this clonotype. This chain joins TRBV7-8 and TRBJ2-5, with a tentative D call TRBD2 (6 bases). V lost 1 base and J lost 3, with 18 bases in between. CDR1 is SGHVS, CDR2 FQNEAQ, per germline. There are 17 residues in the CDR3. The CDR3 sequence is CASSLERLAWEKETQYF. Written as DNA, the CDR3 is TGTGCCAGCAGCTTAGAGAGGCTAGCGTGGGAAAAAGAGACCCAGTACTTC.

The table lists this clonotype with many counts. The V call is TRBV20-1, the J call TRBJ1-1; D possibly corresponds to TRBD1 (5 bases). This CDR3 comprises 14 residues. CDR1 is DFQATT, CDR2 SNEGSKA, per germline (reference sequence). The V and J ends lost 4 bases and 0 bases respectively, with 12 bases between them. CDR3 in amino acids: CSATPGSVNTEAFF. In DNA form, the CDR3 reads TGCAGTGCTACGCCAGGGTCGGTGAACACTGAAGCTTTCTTT.

This clonotype was seen many times. V and J are TRBV11-1 and TRBJ2-7, with 9 bases identical to TRBD1. This CDR3 comprises 16 residues. Trimming took 5 bases from V and 7 from J; bases not matched to a gene: 15. CDR1 SGHAT and CDR2 FQDESV come from the germline V gene (reference sequence). CDR3 sequence: CASSEPPGQGQEEQYF. The CDR3 DNA follows: TGTGCCAGCAGCGAACCCCCGGGACAGGGCCAAGAAGAGCAGTACTTC.

This chain uses TRBV5-1 with TRBJ2-7; D ambiguous. V was cut by 0 bases and J by 0 bases, with 10 bases left in between. This CDR3 has 15 amino acids. Germline-derived CDR1 and CDR2 are SGHRS and YFSETQ. This chain's CDR3 is CASSLGSWSSYEQYF. As DNA, the CDR3 is TGCGCCAGCAGCTTGGGCAGCTGGAGCTCCTACGAGCAGTACTTC.

The table lists this clonotype with many counts. The chain carries TRBV6-1 and TRBJ2-2; TRBD2 is a possible D gene (6 bases). V was pared by 6 bases and J by 4 bases, with 12 bases between. Germline V lookup: CDR1 MNHNS, CDR2 SASEGT. This CDR3 has 14 residues. CDR3 DNA: TGTGCCAGCAGCCATTTTAGCGGCACCGGGGAGCTGTTTTTT. The encoded protein is CASSHFSGTGELFF.

The chain is built from TRBV24-1 and TRBJ2-5; D is undetermined. The CDR3 length is 13 residues. V shed 3 bases and J shed 7 bases, with 11 bases lying between them. CDR1 KGHDR and CDR2 SFDVKD come from the germline V gene. CDR3 region: CATSDRYSGTQYF. The DNA of the CDR3 is TGTGCCACCAGTGATCGTTACTCGGGGACCCAGTACTTC.